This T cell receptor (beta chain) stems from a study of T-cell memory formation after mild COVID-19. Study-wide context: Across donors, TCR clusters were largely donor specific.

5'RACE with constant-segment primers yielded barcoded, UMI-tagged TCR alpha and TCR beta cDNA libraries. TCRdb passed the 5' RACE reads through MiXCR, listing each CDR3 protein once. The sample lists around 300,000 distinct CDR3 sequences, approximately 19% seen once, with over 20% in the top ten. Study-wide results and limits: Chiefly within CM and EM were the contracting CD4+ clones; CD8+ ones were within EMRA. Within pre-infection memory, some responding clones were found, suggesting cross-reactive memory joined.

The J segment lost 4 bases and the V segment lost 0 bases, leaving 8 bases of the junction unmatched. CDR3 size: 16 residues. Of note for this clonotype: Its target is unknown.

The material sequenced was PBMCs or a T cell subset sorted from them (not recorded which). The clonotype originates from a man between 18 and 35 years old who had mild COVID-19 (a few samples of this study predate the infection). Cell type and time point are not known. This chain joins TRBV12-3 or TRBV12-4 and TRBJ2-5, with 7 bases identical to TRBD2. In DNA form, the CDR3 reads TGTGCCAGCAGTTTAGCACGACTAGCTTTTGCAGAGACCCAGTACTTC. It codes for CASSLARLAFAETQYF.